Included here is one T cell receptor beta chain sequence, with context. The clone's antigen remains unknown. Base qualities were left out, and no much larger clone turns up one base away. Via the germline V gene, CDR1 is MNHEY and CDR2 SVGAGI. The CDR3 has 14 amino acids, counting the end cysteine and phenylalanine. Left in the record is the CDR3 DNA by itself, 42 bases read in frame from the first base. Germline trimming amounts to 5 bases on V and 1 base on J, with 3 as the count of junction bases outside the gene matches. These data belong to a study of cytomegalovirus exposure and HLA in healthy donors listed by TCRdb under 2017. The study in broad terms: An earlier analysis of approximately 590 of the donors reported roughly 300 Gb of sequence data and about 100 million unique TCR beta sequences from about 200 million T cells. Around 320 gigabases of sequencing data and tens of millions of unique TCR sequences were included in an early release covering under 650 HLA-typed donors. Of the 300 to 450 genotyped donors, roughly 85% fell in the genetic ancestry cluster associated with self-reported Caucasian donors. The aim of the study was to test whether cataloging public T cell receptors could identify signatures of past pathogen exposure. Using immunosequencing, the study profiled T cell repertoires from approximately 700 subjects and related those repertoires to cytomegalovirus serostatus. Besides the first cohort of roughly 660 subjects, a separate validation cohort made up of 90 to 150 different subjects was used. To predict cytomegalovirus infection status, the study combined high-throughput TCR immunosequencing, statistical association of individual TCRs with disease status, and machine learning. A later analysis re-analyzed previously published TCR beta repertoires from roughly 630 donors and added high-resolution HLA genotyping to study TCR occurrence patterns. The later analysis used no new phenotypic data to find candidate immune exposures, relying instead on TCR beta sequences and their occurrence across donors. To decide whether each TCR beta V gene segment behaved as functional or pseudogenic, an earlier analysis of fewer than 750 of the donors relied on high-throughput TCR beta sequencing. Alongside the repertoire data, information on donor age, sex, ethnicity and CMV serostatus was compiled. A later genetic analysis used genome-wide SNP genotypes for about three fifths of the 666 donors, treating that subset as a discovery cohort. All discovery cohort repertoires had been generated using a single sequencing platform. Class I and class II HLA loci were covered by the typing at four-digit resolution. The number of typed donors differed by locus: 629-630 for A, B, C, DRB1 and DQB1; 522 for DQA1; some 590 for DPA1; and about 450 for DPB1. A few DR-DQ haplotypes were treated as single units for association and clustering because of strong linkage in the cohort. On average, around 230,000 unique TCR beta nucleotide sequences were sequenced per donor among a few hundred genotyped donors of the cohort, with roughly 19% of those sequences being non-productive. Study-level results and caveats: A later analysis found that HLA-associated TCR beta chains were more clonally expanded and had lower generation probabilities than equally common non-associated chains. In an earlier analysis of some 500 of the donors, most TCR beta V segments appeared in productive rearrangements about 87% or about 30% of the time, broadly matching IMGT annotations. Compared with the approximately 700-donor mean, donors in an Asian-associated ancestry cluster had fewer N-insertions in productive TCRs, according to a later genetic analysis. About 17 rarely observed V segments, including chromosome 9 orphons, were excluded from the earlier analysis of several hundred of the donors because counts were too low. The only immune exposure information available for the cohort was CMV serostatus. A further reported finding was that TCR beta sequences accurately predicted the HLA-A and HLA-B alleles for most subjects in the first cohort. Most TCR sequences were seen in very few donors, while some public TCRs were found in many individuals. Linkage disequilibrium might explain the correlated functional status among segregating V segments, but an unknown experimental factor could not be excluded. Presence/absence analyses assumed roughly uniform sequencing depth across donors, an assumption that may not hold. The authors suggested that the approach could potentially be extended to other disease states and immunological phenotypes. Only TCR beta chains were sequenced in this cohort, and the absence of alpha or paired-chain data limited detectable features. Because some donors lacked HLA typing at each locus, the association tests relied only on the typed subset. In a later analysis, most CMV-associated TCR beta chains were found to appear HLA-restricted, with HLA associations seemingly driven largely by CMV exposure. A later analysis reported that several top co-occurrence clusters appeared linked to parvovirus B19, influenza, CMV and Epstein-Barr virus. The study gave a list of over 150 TCR beta chains associated with cytomegalovirus. When HLA alleles, especially DR and DQ, strongly co-occurred, TCR associations were difficult to assign to individual alleles. Some IMGT-functional V segments, including TRBV6-2 and TRBV6-3, could not be distinguished by the 87-base-pair reads and were therefore excluded. The classifier was reported to diagnose cytomegalovirus status with high specificity and sensitivity in both the original cohort and the validation cohort. A group of highly shared sequence variants was considered likely to be a technical artifact of the sequencing pipeline. A later analysis associated 16,951 TCR beta sequences with specific HLA alleles at a false discovery rate of 0.05. Three of the identified cytomegalovirus-associated TCR beta chains were confirmed in vitro to be specific for cytomegalovirus antigens. A later genetic analysis associated a missense DCLRE1C variant with V-gene and J-gene trimming of TCR beta chains, and an independent cohort replicated the association. In a later analysis, TCR association rates were found to vary across HLA loci, with the most associated TCRs seen for DRB1 alleles and the fewest for HLA-C alleles.

The cohort comprised 710 or so healthy bone marrow donors. All cohort members were sampled while nominally healthy, although unrecorded immune exposures were likely present. The donor tested CMV seropositive and was one of the 289 seropositive cohort members. A peripheral blood sample was collected from each donor, and TCR beta sequencing was performed on peripheral blood mononuclear cells. The Qiagen DNeasy Blood Extraction Kit was used to extract genomic DNA from the blood cell samples. The library was prepared using the immunoSEQ multiplex PCR assay. For the multiplex PCR, a mixture combining 60 forward primers for TCR Vbeta segments and 13 reverse primers for TCR Jbeta segments was used. The CDR3 region of rearranged TCR beta genes was amplified from genomic DNA with a multiplex PCR assay. The amplified TCR beta libraries were sequenced on the Illumina HiSeq System as 87-base-pair reads. The original pipeline was this. Across the 600 to 700 repertoires, a later analysis counted 80 million or so unique TCR beta chains, around 11 million of which were shared by at least two donors. Raw reads were error-corrected and collapsed into unique sequences by a nearest-neighbor algorithm in which closely related sequences were merged to remove PCR and sequencing errors. CDR3 sequences were aligned to IMGT reference sequences to assign V, D and J gene segments. For a sequence to be retained, a match of at least six nucleotides to both a V gene segment and a J gene segment was required. Rearrangements were classified as productive when the CDR3 lacked stop codons and remained in frame with V and J, and all other rearrangements were classified as non-productive. CDR3 was defined according to IMGT convention as the region running from the second conserved V-encoded cysteine to the conserved J-encoded phenylalanine. In an earlier analysis of 587 of the donors, sequences lacking an unambiguous match to a single V gene segment were excluded. An earlier analysis of roughly 590 of the donors called V segments functional above 56.7% productive rearrangements and segregating when the between-donor standard deviation exceeded 5%. To diagnose cytomegalovirus status from the catalog of TCR beta chain sequences, a statistical classification framework was built. In a later analysis, V and J genes were assigned by comparing TCR nucleotide sequences against IMGT/GENE-DB human TR gene sequences. The TCRdist pipeline was used in a later analysis to assign CDR3 sequences and most-parsimonious VDJ recombination scenarios. A later analysis defined each TCR beta chain by its CDR3 amino acid sequence plus V-gene family, and excluded reads lacking a unique V-gene family. As a way to deal with suspected cross-contamination and a sequencing artifact, a later analysis dropped approximately 570 nucleotide sequences that were highly shared and had low generation probability. A later analysis calculated a clonal expansion index for each public chain from normalized within-repertoire ranks of inferred template counts. Generation probabilities in a later analysis came from a VDJ recombination model fitted to out-of-frame rearrangements, and those results were checked against IGoR. Hypergeometric tests were used in a later analysis to score TCR-TCR, TCR-HLA and TCR-CMV co-occurrence, with a repertoire-size bias correction applied to the TCR pairs. In a later analysis, false discovery rates were estimated by permuting HLA or CMV assignments 20 times. In a later analysis, co-occurring TCRs were grouped using DBSCAN, with TCRdist sequence similarity added in when clustering inside HLA-allele-positive subsets. Repertoires with fewer than 30,000 or more than 120,000 public chains, plus five repertoires with anomalous nucleotide sharing, were excluded from co-occurrence clustering. The source is immuneACCESS, and TCRdb retained only in-frame sequences with V and J called. Part of the clones is not carried over; for the studies checked, unresolved V genes explain less than half of this, and the remainder is unexplained. The V and J calls and the clone size are those of that table, but D and trimming were determined from the DNA. In this sample the table shows about 200,000 clones, 82% of which occur a single time. The ten largest account for 5.5% to 7% of the sample.

This sequence was found in a woman aged 45 to 65 in good health and CMV-seropositive. Sequences were obtained from PBMCs. The chain is assembled from TRBV6-5 and TRBJ2-7, with 9 bases aligning to TRBD1. The DNA sequence is as follows: TGTGCCAGCAGTCTGGGACAGGGTTCCTACGAGCAGTACTTC. Translated, it gives CASSLGQGSYEQYF.